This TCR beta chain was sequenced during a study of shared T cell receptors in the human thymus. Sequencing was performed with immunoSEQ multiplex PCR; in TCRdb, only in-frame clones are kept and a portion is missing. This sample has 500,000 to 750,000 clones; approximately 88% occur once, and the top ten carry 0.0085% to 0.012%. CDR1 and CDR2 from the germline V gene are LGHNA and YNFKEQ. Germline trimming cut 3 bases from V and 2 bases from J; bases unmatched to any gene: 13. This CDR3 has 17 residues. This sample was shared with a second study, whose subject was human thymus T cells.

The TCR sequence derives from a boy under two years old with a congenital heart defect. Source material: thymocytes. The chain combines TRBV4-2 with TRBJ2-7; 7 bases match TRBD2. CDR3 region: CASSQSGTTKAPYEQYF. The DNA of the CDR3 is TGTGCCAGCAGCCAGAGCGGGACGACTAAAGCCCCCTACGAGCAGTACTTC.